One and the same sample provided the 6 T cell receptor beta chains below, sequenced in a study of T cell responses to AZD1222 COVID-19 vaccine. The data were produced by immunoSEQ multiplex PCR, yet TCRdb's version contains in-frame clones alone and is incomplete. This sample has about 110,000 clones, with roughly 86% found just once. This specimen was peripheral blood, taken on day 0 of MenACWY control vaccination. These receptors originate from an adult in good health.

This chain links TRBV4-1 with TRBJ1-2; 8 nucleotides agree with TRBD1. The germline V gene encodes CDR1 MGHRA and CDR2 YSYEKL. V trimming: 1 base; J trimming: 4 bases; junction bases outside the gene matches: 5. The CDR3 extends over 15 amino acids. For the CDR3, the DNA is TGCGCCAGCAGCCAAGTCCCAGGGGGCGTCTATGGCTACACCTTC. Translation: CASSQVPGGVYGYTF.

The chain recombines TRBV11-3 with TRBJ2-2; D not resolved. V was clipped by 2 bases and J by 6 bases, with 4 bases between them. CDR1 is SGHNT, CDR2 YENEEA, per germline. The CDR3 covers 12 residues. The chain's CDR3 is CASSLLSGELFF. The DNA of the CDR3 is TGTGCCAGCAGCTTATTATCCGGGGAGCTGTTTTTT.

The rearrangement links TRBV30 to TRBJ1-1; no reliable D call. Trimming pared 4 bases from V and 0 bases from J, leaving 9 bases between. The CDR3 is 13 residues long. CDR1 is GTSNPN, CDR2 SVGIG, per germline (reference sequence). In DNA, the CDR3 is TGTGCCTGGAATACCGACTTGAACACTGAAGCTTTCTTT. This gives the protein CAWNTDLNTEAFF.

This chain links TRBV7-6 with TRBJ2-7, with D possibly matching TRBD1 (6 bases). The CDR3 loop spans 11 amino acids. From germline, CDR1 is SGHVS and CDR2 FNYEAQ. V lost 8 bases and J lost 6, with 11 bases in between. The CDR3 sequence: CASWGPTEQYF. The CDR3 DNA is TGTGCCAGCTGGGGGCCCACCGAGCAGTACTTC.

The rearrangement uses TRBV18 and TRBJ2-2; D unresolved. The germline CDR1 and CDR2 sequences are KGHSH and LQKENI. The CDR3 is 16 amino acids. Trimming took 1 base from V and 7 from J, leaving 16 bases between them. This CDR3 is CASSPLPPQNDGELFF. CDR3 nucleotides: TGTGCCAGCTCACCACTGCCCCCCCAGAACGACGGGGAGCTGTTTTTT.

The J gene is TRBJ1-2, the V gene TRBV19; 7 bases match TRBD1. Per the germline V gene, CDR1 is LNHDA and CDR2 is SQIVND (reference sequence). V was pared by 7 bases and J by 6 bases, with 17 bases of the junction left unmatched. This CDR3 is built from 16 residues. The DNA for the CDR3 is TGTGCCAGTACCCCAAATCGGGACAGAATCGCTCATGGCTACACCTTC. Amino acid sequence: CASTPNRDRIAHGYTF.